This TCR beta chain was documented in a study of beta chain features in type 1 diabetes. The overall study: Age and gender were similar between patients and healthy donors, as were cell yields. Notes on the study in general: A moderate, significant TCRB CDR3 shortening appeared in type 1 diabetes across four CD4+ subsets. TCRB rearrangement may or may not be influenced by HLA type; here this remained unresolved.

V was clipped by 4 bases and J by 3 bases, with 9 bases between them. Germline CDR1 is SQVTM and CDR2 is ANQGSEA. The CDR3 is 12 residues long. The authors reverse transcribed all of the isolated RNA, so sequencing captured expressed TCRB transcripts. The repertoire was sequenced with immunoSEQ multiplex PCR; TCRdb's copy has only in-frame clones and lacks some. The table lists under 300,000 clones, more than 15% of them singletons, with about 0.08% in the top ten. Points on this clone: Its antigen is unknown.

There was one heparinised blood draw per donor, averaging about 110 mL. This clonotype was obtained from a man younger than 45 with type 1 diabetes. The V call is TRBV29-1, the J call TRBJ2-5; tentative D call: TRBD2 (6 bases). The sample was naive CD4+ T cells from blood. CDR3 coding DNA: TGCAGCGTTGTTGGACTAAAAGAGACCCAGTACTTC. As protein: CSVVGLKETQYF.